One and the same sample provided the 25 T cell receptor beta chains below, sequenced in a study of beta chain features in type 1 diabetes. Their recognized antigens are unknown. Study findings and constraints: Researchers report that Type 1 diabetes patients had moderately but significantly shorter TCRB CDR3s across all four CD4+ subsets.

Reverse transcribing all isolated RNA meant expressed TCRB transcripts were sequenced. Only in-frame clones appear in the TCRdb table, and some are missing; sequencing was by immunoSEQ multiplex PCR. The sample has a few hundred thousand clones; 15% to 20% are singletons. Specimen: naive CD4+ T cells from blood. These receptors all come from a young man with type 1 diabetes.

The chain has TRBV6-5 and TRBJ2-5; D ambiguous. The length of the CDR3 is 12 residues. The V gene lost 8 bases and the J gene lost 5 bases, with 12 bases spanning the gap. CDR1 is MNHEY, CDR2 SVGAGI, per germline. CDR3 region: CASGLAQETQYF. The CDR3 DNA reads as TGTGCCAGCGGCCTGGCGCAGGAGACCCAGTACTTC.

The J gene is TRBJ2-5, the V gene TRBV6-1; D call uncertain. Germline-derived CDR1 and CDR2 are MNHNS and SASEGT. CDR3 size: 14 residues. V was clipped by 5 bases and J by 1 base, with 11 bases between them. In DNA, the CDR3 is TGTGCCAGCAGTTATGGAAGGTTCCAAGAGACCCAGTACTTC. Residues: CASSYGRFQETQYF.

The chain carries TRBV7-3 and TRBJ2-3; D unresolved. The CDR3 is made up of 15 amino acids. Germline CDR1 and CDR2: SGHTA and FQGTGA. V shed 1 base and J shed 0 bases, with 8 bases lying between them. CDR3 loop: CASSLSGRSTDTQYF. The DNA for the CDR3 is TGTGCCAGCAGCTTAAGCGGCAGAAGCACAGATACGCAGTATTTT.

The chain carries TRBV30 and TRBJ2-7, with a weak D call TRBD2 (6 bases). Germline V CDR1 and CDR2: GTSNPN, SVGIG (reference sequence). The CDR3 length is 12 residues. Trimming pared 1 base from V and 5 bases from J, leaving 9 bases between. CDR3 nucleotide sequence: TGTGCCTGGAGTGCGGCGGGACACGAGCAGTACTTC. It is translated as CAWSAAGHEQYF.

This sequence joins TRBV29-1 and TRBJ1-2; D is perhaps TRBD1 (5 bases). Trimming left V 3 bases short and J 5 bases short, with 16 bases between. The CDR3 contains 14 residues. Germline assignment: CDR1 SQVTM and CDR2 ANQGSEA. CDR3 in amino acids: CSVEVTYRSYGYTF. CDR3 in DNA: TGCAGCGTTGAGGTTACGTACAGGAGTTATGGCTACACCTTC.

The V call is TRBV7-8, the J call TRBJ2-5, with D possibly being TRBD2 (5 bases). Germline V gene data show CDR1 as SGHVS and CDR2 as FQNEAQ. The CDR3 contains 14 residues. Trimming took off 5 bases at V and 5 bases at J, with 15 bases between the two ends. The CDR3 sequence is CASSTTSLYETQYF. CDR3 coding DNA: TGTGCCAGCAGCACTACTAGTCTGTATGAGACCCAGTACTTC.

This clone was counted a few times. The rearrangement uses TRBV29-1 and TRBJ2-5, with 9 bases aligning to TRBD1. The DNA end is more similar to TRBJ2-7, so the J call may be wrong. CDR3 size: 14 residues. Germline CDR1 is SQVTM and CDR2 is ANQGSEA. This chain's CDR3 is CSAVRDRDIYEQYF. The CDR3 region has the DNA TGCAGTGCCGTCAGGGACAGGGACATATACGAGCAGTACTTC.

This clone was observed a handful of times. The chain uses TRBV5-1 and TRBJ2-7; 7 positions agree with TRBD1. J gave up 0 bases and V 4 bases, and 13 bases lay outside the gene matches. CDR1 and CDR2 from the germline V gene are SGHRS and YFSETQ. The CDR3 has 17 amino acids. CDR3 loop: CASSRNSGQRVSYEQYF. For the CDR3, the DNA is TGCGCCAGCAGCCGTAACTCGGGACAGAGAGTCTCCTACGAGCAGTACTTC.

V is TRBV13 and J is TRBJ1-5, with a possible D match to TRBD1 (5 bases). Germline assignment: CDR1 PRHDT and CDR2 FYEKMQ (reference sequence). The CDR3 is 14 amino acids. The V gene lost 3 bases and the J gene lost 5 bases, with 11 bases spanning the gap. This CDR3 reads CASSLRGDDQPQHF. The CDR3 bases are TGTGCCAGCAGCTTGCGAGGGGATGATCAGCCCCAGCATTTT.

In its sample, this clone was seen a few times. This chain joins TRBV28 and TRBJ2-1, with a weak D call TRBD2 (5 bases). Per germline, CDR1 MDHEN and CDR2 SYDVKM. CDR3 length: 15 residues. V was trimmed by 10 bases and J by 5 bases, leaving 21 bases between them. The CDR3 spells CAISPAGVLHNEQFF. DNA of the CDR3: TGTGCCATCTCCCCCGCCGGGGTACTACACAATGAGCAGTTCTTC.

The sample holds a few counts of this clone. The gene calls are TRBV5-1 and TRBJ2-1, with D perhaps TRBD1 (5 bases). V was pared by 1 base and J by 2 bases, with 16 bases between. This CDR3 has 17 residues. Germline loops: CDR1 SGHRS, CDR2 YFSETQ. The DNA for the CDR3 is TGCGCCAGCAGCTTGATATTAGGGGCTACTACCTACAATGAGCAGTTCTTC. This codes for CASSLILGATTYNEQFF.

This clone was seen a few times. The chain has TRBV29-1 and TRBJ2-3; TRBD1 matches 10 bases. The length of the CDR3 is 17 residues. Germline V gives CDR1 SQVTM, CDR2 ANQGSEA. V was clipped by 8 bases and J by 1 base; unmatched bases: 15. The CDR3 region has the DNA TGCAGCACCCTTCCGGGACAGGGGCGAAGGGGCACAGATACGCAGTATTTT. It yields the protein CSTLPGQGRRGTDTQYF.

Turning to this clone: One junction end does not reproduce the germline sequence, and a read error may be involved. The chain carries TRBV19 and TRBJ2-5; perhaps D is TRBD1 or TRBD2 (5 bases each). Germline lookup yields CDR1 LNHDA and CDR2 SQIVND (reference sequence). The CDR3 contains 14 residues. The CDR3 DNA sequence: TGTGCCAGTAGTATAAGTCGGGACCACGAGACCCAGTACTTC. It yields the protein CASSISRDHETQYF.

This clone was seen a handful of times. The J gene is TRBJ2-1, the V gene TRBV6-1, with D possibly matching TRBD1 (7 bases). Trimming took off 6 bases at V and 5 bases at J, with 17 bases between the two ends. Germline V CDR1 and CDR2: MNHNS, SASEGT. The CDR3 runs 15 residues. CDR3 region: CASREGAAGDNEQFF. The CDR3, as DNA: TGTGCCAGCAGGGAGGGGGCAGCCGGGGACAATGAGCAGTTCTTC.

This clone turned up a few times. The CDR3 loop reads CASSPDRAANTGELFF. Here the CDR3 DNA reads TGTGCCAGCAGCCCGGACCGGGCCGCGAACACCGGGGAGCTGTTTTTT. J is TRBJ2-2 and V is TRBV5-4, with D unresolved. V was cut by 4 bases and J by 0 bases, with 13 bases left in between. CDR3 length equals 16 residues. Germline CDR1 is SGHNT and CDR2 is YYREEE (reference sequence).

This clone showed up just a few times. This chain connects TRBV5-1 to TRBJ2-1, with 7 nucleotides matching TRBD1. Germline trimming cut 4 bases from V and 6 bases from J; bases unmatched to any gene: 7. The CDR3 covers 14 residues. Germline CDR1 is SGHRS and CDR2 is YFSETQ. The CDR3 nucleotides read TGCGCCAGCAGCCGACAGGGTCCGGTCAATGAGCAGTTCTTC. Amino acids: CASSRQGPVNEQFF.

The V and J genes are TRBV28 and TRBJ1-2, with D maybe TRBD1 (5 bases). V was trimmed by 5 bases and J by 7 bases, leaving 14 bases between them. Germline CDR1 is MDHEN and CDR2 is SYDVKM. This CDR3 comprises 13 residues. As DNA, the CDR3 is TGTGCCAGCAGTCGTGGGACTCCCGGTGGCTACACCTTC. Protein: CASSRGTPGGYTF.

This chain joins TRBV15 and TRBJ1-2, with a possible D match to TRBD1 (5 bases). The length of the CDR3 is 16 residues. CDR1 and CDR2 from the germline V gene are LNHNV and YYDKDF (reference sequence). V was clipped by 3 bases and J by 5 bases, with 19 bases between them. CDR3 in amino acids: CATSRRDGTAGYGYTF. CDR3 DNA sequence: TGTGCCACCAGCAGGAGGGACGGAACGGCAGGATATGGCTACACCTTC.

The chain recombines TRBV5-1 with TRBJ2-5; perhaps TRBD1 as D (6 bases). CDR1 and CDR2 (germline): SGHRS, YFSETQ. The CDR3 contains 16 residues. Between the trimmed V and J ends, which lost 3 bases and 1 base, there was a span of 16 bases. CDR3 nucleotide sequence: TGCGCCAGCAGCTACCGGGACACCGGAATCCAAGAGACCCAGTACTTC. Translating it yields CASSYRDTGIQETQYF.

The chain employs TRBV14 and TRBJ2-7; D perhaps matches TRBD1 (6 bases). CDR1 SGHDN and CDR2 FVKESK come from the germline V gene. The CDR3 has 13 residues. V lost 3 bases to trimming and J lost 11 bases, with 17 bases between them. In DNA form, the CDR3 reads TGTGCCAGCAGCCAGGCCCCAGGGGCGGCGGAGTACTTC. It specifies CASSQAPGAAEYF.

This clone occurred a few times. V is TRBV29-1 and J is TRBJ2-3; D not certain. CDR3 length: 13 residues. Germline-derived CDR1 and CDR2 are SQVTM and ANQGSEA. The V end was cut by 8 bases, the J end by 3 bases, with 15 bases between. In nucleotides, the CDR3 is TGCAGCAACTTTAAGCAGGATACAGATACGCAGTATTTT. This translates into CSNFKQDTDTQYF.

CDR3 in DNA: TGTGCCTGGAGTCGGGGCGGGACCTCCTACGAGCAGTACTTC. Translating gives CAWSRGGTSYEQYF. The chain has TRBV30 and TRBJ2-7; D is perhaps TRBD2 (6 bases). The CDR3 consists of 14 residues. Looked up from germline, CDR1 is GTSNPN and CDR2 is SVGIG (reference sequence). Between the trimmed V and J ends, which lost 2 bases and 0 bases, there was a span of 11 bases.

The sample holds a few counts of this clone. This chain uses TRBV7-8 with TRBJ2-7, with TRBD1 matching over 8 bases. V trimming: 2 bases; J trimming: 3 bases; junction bases outside the gene matches: 6. The CDR3 contains 15 residues. Per germline, CDR1 SGHVS and CDR2 FQNEAQ. The CDR3 sequence: CASSLFGTGGYEQYF. The CDR3 DNA sequence: TGTGCCAGCAGCTTATTCGGGACAGGTGGCTACGAGCAGTACTTC.

This chain links TRBV6-1 with TRBJ2-3; no clear D gene. Germline V gene lookup returns CDR1 MNHNS and CDR2 SASEGT. This CDR3 has 17 residues. The germline V and J ends were trimmed by 3 bases and 6 bases, with 22 bases remaining between them. DNA of the CDR3: TGTGCCAGCAGTGAGAGAGGCCGTGGAACCCCACGGGATACGCAGTATTTT. Its protein is CASSERGRGTPRDTQYF.

This clone was seen a few times. The CDR3 region has the DNA TGTGCCAGCAGTTTGGATGGAAGCGGGAGGGCCTACGAGCAGTACTTC. This sequence encodes CASSLDGSGRAYEQYF. V gene TRBV28 combines with J gene TRBJ2-7, with 10 bases identical to TRBD2. Trimming removed 3 bases from V and 2 bases from J; junction bases left unmatched: 7. This CDR3 region has 16 residues. The germline gives CDR1 MDHEN, CDR2 SYDVKM.